This T cell receptor beta chain was found in a study of regulatory and conventional T cells in RAG deficiency. Regarding the study as a whole: Omenn CD25-high CD127-low cells may be activated cells, not true Tregs. Compared with controls, unique Treg TCR beta sequences dropped roughly 96-fold in Omenn syndrome and CID/AS. Shorter CDR3s in all patient subsets; >90% Treg-Tconv overlap in Omenn.

On this clone: Its antigen is still unknown.

CDR3 length equals 15 residues. Trimming cost V 0 bases and J 0 bases; bases outside gene matches: 1. The germline V gene has CDR1 SGHVS and CDR2 FQNEAQ. Data came from immunoSEQ multiplex PCR; TCRdb stores just in-frame clones and leaves some out. The sample has 30,000 to 40,000 clones, 89% seen once. This sample was shared with a second study, whose subject was regulatory T cells. That publication notes: The primer mix had 52 TRBV and 13 TRBJ primers. Regulatory T cells showed the strongest V-J pair restriction and V/J gene skewing among patient repertoires.

The sequenced sample was CD8+ T cells sorted from blood. This clonotype originated in a human donor in good health. This rearrangement joins TRBV7-8 to TRBJ2-5; 7 nucleotides agree with TRBD2. The CDR3 DNA follows: TGTGCCAGCAGCTTAGCGGGGGGGTACCAAGAGACCCAGTACTTC. Protein product: CASSLAGGYQETQYF.